These T cell receptor beta chains were read from a single sample in a study of shared clonotypes between healthy human individuals. TCRdb's copy holds only in-frame clones and misses some; the assay was immunoSEQ multiplex PCR. The sample has around 240,000 clones, 50% to 80% seen once; the top ten hold 8.5% to 14%. Sequencing was performed on memory CD4+ T cells sorted from blood. These receptors all come from a man between 25 and 39 years old in good health. Both conserved end residues are part of each CDR3. A D gene is named only where the DNA matches it firmly. Rows give clone size only sometimes, using once, few, many, or a class for an expanded clone.

clone_size cdr3_length d_call j_call v_call cdr3_nt cdr3_aa
few 16 . TRBJ2-1 TRBV10-1 TGCGCCACAGCCGTGGGTGCAGGGGTGGCCTACAATGAGCAGTTCTTC CATAVGAGVAYNEQFF
. 14 . TRBJ1-2 TRBV18 TGTGCCAGCTCATCTGCGGGGATGTGGAATGGCTACACCTTC CASSSAGMWNGYTF
. 11 . TRBJ2-2 TRBV20-1 TGCAGTGCTGGGAGGACCGGGGAGCTGTTTTTT CSAGRTGELFF
. 15 TRBD1 TRBJ2-5 TRBV5-4 TGTGCCAGCAGCGGAAACGGACAGGGTCAAGAGACCCAGTACTTC CASSGNGQGQETQYF
many 13 . TRBJ1-2 TRBV14 TGTGCCAGCAGCCAGGGGGCTAACTATGGCTACACCTTC CASSQGANYGYTF
once 16 . TRBJ2-7 TRBV11-2 TGTGCCAGCAGCTCCCTCCGTGCAGTGACTCTTAGGGAGCAGTACTTC CASSSLRAVTLREQYF
. 13 . TRBJ2-1 TRBV12-5 TGTGCTAGTGGGCTAGCGTGGCACAATGAGCAGTTCTTC CASGLAWHNEQFF
many 15 TRBD2 TRBJ2-7 TRBV27 TGTGCCAGCAGGCGACTAGCGGGAGGTTCCTACGAGCAGTACTTC CASRRLAGGSYEQYF
once 15 . TRBJ2-3 TRBV6-6 TGTGCCAGCAGTTACTCCTGGACAGACACAGATACGCAGTATTTT CASSYSWTDTDTQYF
. 15 TRBD2 TRBJ2-1 TRBV2 TGTGCCAGCAGTGATTTCCAGGGAGGGTACAATGAGCAGTTCTTC CASSDFQGGYNEQFF
few 14 . TRBJ2-5 TRBV19 TGTGCCAGCGAGACTTATACGTCGGAGGAGACCCAGTACTTC CASETYTSEETQYF
. 13 TRBD1 TRBJ2-5 TRBV5-4 TGTGCCAGCAGCTTTACAGGGGAGGAGACCCAGTACTTC CASSFTGEETQYF
. 15 TRBD2 TRBJ2-1 TRBV29-1 TGCAGCGTTGATCGACTAGCGGGAGGGTACAATGAGCAGTTCTTC CSVDRLAGGYNEQFF
. 15 TRBD2 TRBJ2-2 TRBV7-3 TGTGCCAGCAGCCGAGGGACTAGCGGGTCCGGGGAGCTGTTTTTT CASSRGTSGSGELFF
. 16 TRBD1 TRBJ1-2 TRBV5-4 TGTGCCAGCAGCTTGATAGGGACAGGGGGCGCCGGTGGCTACACCTTC CASSLIGTGGAGGYTF
few 13 . TRBJ1-1 TRBV27 TGTGCCAGCAGTTTTTCCAGGGTCACTGAAGCTTTCTTT CASSFSRVTEAFF
many 17 TRBD1 TRBJ2-1 TRBV7-6 TGTGCCAGCAGCACCACCCAGACAGGGGCTCCCTACAATGAGCAGTTCTTC CASSTTQTGAPYNEQFF
. 17 TRBD2 TRBJ2-3 TRBV11-3 TGTGCCAGCAGCTTAGATCCCCCGGGAGGATACACAGATACGCAGTATTTT CASSLDPPGGYTDTQYF
. 13 . TRBJ2-7 TRBV29-1 TGCAGCGTTGAGGGCCAATGGGCGAAGGATCGATACTTC CSVEGQWAKDRYF
. 15 TRBD2 TRBJ2-3 TRBV6-6 TGTGCCAGCAGGGGAAGCGGGGAGGCCGGGCGTACGCAGTATTTT CASRGSGEAGRTQYF
. 18 . TRBJ1-3 TRBV18 TGTGCCAGCTCACCAAGAAGCACTCGAGGCGATTCTGGAAACACCATATATTTT CASSPRSTRGDSGNTIYF
many 15 TRBD1 TRBJ2-1 TRBV19 TGTGCCAGTAGCATAGGGACAGGGATCTTTAATGAGCAGTTCTTC CASSIGTGIFNEQFF
few 12 . TRBJ1-4 TRBV6-5 . CASRHFGEKLFF
. 13 . TRBJ2-7 TRBV10-1 TGCGCCAGCAGTGAAGGTCGGGGCTACGAGCAGTACTTC CASSEGRGYEQYF
. 13 . TRBJ2-1 TRBV10-1 TGCGCCAGCAGTGCGTCGGGGATCAATGAGCAGTTCTTC CASSASGINEQFF
. 15 . TRBJ1-3 TRBV28 TGTGCCAGCAGTTCAACAGGGAGCTCTGGAAACACCATATATTTT CASSSTGSSGNTIYF
few 15 . TRBJ2-2 TRBV5-4 TGTGCCAGCAGCTTGGCCGGGGTAGACACCGGGGAGCTGTTTTTT CASSLAGVDTGELFF
few 13 . TRBJ2-4 TRBV5-5 TGTGCCAGCAGCCCAGGGTTAGTAGAGGGTCAGTACTTC CASSPGLVEGQYF
. 12 . TRBJ1-5 TRBV19 TGTGCCAGTAGTATGCCGGAAGAGCCCCAGCATTTT CASSMPEEPQHF
. 15 . TRBJ2-5 TRBV4-3 TGCGCCAGCAGCCAAGACCGTAGGGGAGGAGAGACCCAGTACTTC CASSQDRRGGETQYF
many 13 . TRBJ1-1 TRBV28 TGTGCCAGCAGTCCTTTTCAGGGCACTGAAGCTTTCTTT CASSPFQGTEAFF
few 13 . TRBJ1-5 TRBV4-1 TGCGCCAGCAGCCAAGATTTCGGACAGCCCCAGCATTTT CASSQDFGQPQHF
once 15 . TRBJ1-4 TRBV6-1 TGTGCCAGCAGTGAAATCGCAGGGGTGTATGAAAAACTGTTTTTT CASSEIAGVYEKLFF
. 14 . TRBJ2-3 TRBV25-1 TGTGCCAGCAGTGAATCTTGGCGGGCAGATACGCAGTATTTT CASSESWRADTQYF
many 16 . TRBJ1-1 TRBV28 TGTGCCAGCAGAGCCCTCAGGTTAGCTATGAACACTGAAGCTTTCTTT CASRALRLAMNTEAFF
. 13 . TRBJ2-7 TRBV28 TGTGCCAGCACCCTCCGGGCATCCTACGAGCAGTACTTC CASTLRASYEQYF
few 11 . TRBJ1-1 TRBV5-6 TGTGCCAGCAGCCAATACACTGAAGCTTTCTTT CASSQYTEAFF
. 13 . TRBJ1-2 TRBV29-1 TGCAGCGTTGAAGATCACGGGTTCTATGGCTACACCTTC CSVEDHGFYGYTF
once 15 . TRBJ2-2 TRBV5-1 TGCGCCAGCAGCCCAGGGAATGGAGGCACCGGGGAGCTGTTTTTT CASSPGNGGTGELFF
. 16 . TRBJ2-6 TRBV5-4 TGTGCCTACCGGGAAGCCCTCCTCTCTGGGGCCAACGTCCTGACTTTC CAYREALLSGANVLTF
. 13 . TRBJ2-2 TRBV7-7 TGTGCCAGCACCTCCACTGTCGGCGGGGAGCTGTTTTTT CASTSTVGGELFF
. 15 TRBD2 TRBJ2-7 TRBV5-1 TGCGCCAGCAGCCCACGTAGCGGGAGATCCTACGAGCAGTACTTC CASSPRSGRSYEQYF
. 15 . TRBJ2-3 TRBV21-1 TGTGCCAGCAGCCTTTACGGCCGGACCCCAGATACGCAGTATTTT CASSLYGRTPDTQYF
once 15 . TRBJ1-2 TRBV11-2 TGTGCCAGCAGCTTAGAGGGCAGGATGAACTATGGCTACACCTTC CASSLEGRMNYGYTF
few 13 . TRBJ2-3 TRBV18 TGTGCCAGCTCACCTGATGGGACCGTAACGCAGTATTTT CASSPDGTVTQYF
. 17 . TRBJ2-4 TRBV5-1 TGCGCCAGCAGCTTGATCTTCAGGGGGGGCGATAAAAACATTCAGTACTTC CASSLIFRGGDKNIQYF
. 15 . TRBJ2-2 TRBV7-2 TGTGCCAGCAGCCCAAACCGGGGCAGGTCCGGGGAGCTGTTTTTT CASSPNRGRSGELFF
few 15 . TRBJ2-2 TRBV5-1 TGCGCCAGCCGCTTCCCGGGACTGAACACCGGGGAGCTGTTTTTT CASRFPGLNTGELFF
. 15 . TRBJ1-2 TRBV11-2 TGTGCCAGCAGCTTAGCGACAGCTGCAAACTATGGCTACACCTTC CASSLATAANYGYTF
. 15 TRBD1 TRBJ1-4 TRBV7-9 TGTGCCAGCAGCCCACAGGGGGGTGCTAATGAAAAACTGTTTTTT CASSPQGGANEKLFF
many 13 . TRBJ1-1 TRBV7-2 TGTGCCAGCAGCTCAGACAGGAACACTGAAGCTTTCTTT CASSSDRNTEAFF
once 16 TRBD2 TRBJ2-2 TRBV7-9 TGTGCCAGCCCGGGGGCGGGAGGATCGAACACCGGGGAGCTGTTTTTT CASPGAGGSNTGELFF
. 17 . TRBJ2-1 TRBV4-1 TGCGCCAGCAGCCACCCCGTGACAAAGAGGACCTACAATGAGCAGTTCTTC CASSHPVTKRTYNEQFF
. 15 TRBD1 TRBJ2-5 TRBV5-4 TGTGCCAGCAGCTTGTTGACAGGGGGCGAAGAGACCCAGTACTTC CASSLLTGGEETQYF
once 16 TRBD2 TRBJ2-1 TRBV11-2 TGTGCCAGCAGCCATTCTTTACTAGCGGGAGAAAATGAGCAGTTCTTC CASSHSLLAGENEQFF
. 20 TRBD1 TRBJ2-7 TRBV15 TGTGCCACCAGCTGGATACGTCCGGGACAGGGGGGCCTCGGGGTCTACGAGCAGTACTTC CATSWIRPGQGGLGVYEQYF
. 16 TRBD1 TRBJ1-5 TRBV28 TGTGCCAGCAGTTTAGGGACAGGGGGCGGAAATCAGCCCCAGCATTTT CASSLGTGGGNQPQHF
. 15 . TRBJ1-3 TRBV9 TGTGCCAGCAGCGCCTCAAATCAACCAGGAAACACCATATATTTT CASSASNQPGNTIYF